The table lists the clone carrying this TCR beta chain with a count of one. Antigen: not known. The CDR3 is made up of 16 amino acids. From germline, CDR1 is SGHAT and CDR2 FQNNGV. The germline V and J ends were trimmed by 4 bases and 1 base, with 16 bases remaining between them. The sample comes from a study of T cell responses to AZD1222 COVID-19 vaccine. Study-level points and caveats: Sampling that yielded the repertoires occurred only after the peak T cell response.

This table comes from immunoSEQ multiplex PCR, and its TCRdb copy is limited to in-frame clones, with some not included. The sample consists of more than 150,000 clones, 85% to 95% of them appearing once. This specimen consisted of peripheral blood, obtained on day 0 of AZD1222 vaccination. The rearrangement links TRBV11-2 to TRBJ1-1; D remains ambiguous. The TCR was taken from an adult in good health. The CDR3 is CASSSQVGLRNTEAFF. The CDR3 bases are TGTGCCAGCAGCTCCCAGGTTGGCCTCAGGAACACTGAAGCTTTCTTT.